Listed below are T cell receptor beta chains from one sample, sequenced in a study of cytomegalovirus exposure and HLA in healthy donors. Only in-frame clones appear in the TCRdb table, and some are missing; sequencing was by immunoSEQ multiplex PCR. The sample yields under 200,000 clones, roughly 79% seen once. Sequenced input: PBMCs. These receptor sequences come from a woman aged 45-65 years in good health and CMV-seronegative. Each CDR3 is given with its conserved first and last residue. D genes are given only for firm matches. Not every row has a clone size; where given, it reads once, few, many or a size class.

clone size	D gene	J gene	V gene	CDR3 DNA	CDR3 protein
.	TRBD1	TRBJ2-7	TRBV2	TGTGCCAGCTCCGGTCGACAGGGGCCCTACGAGCAGTACTTC	CASSGRQGPYEQYF
.	TRBD1	TRBJ1-5	TRBV5-6	TGTGCCAGCAGCTGGGGGACAGGGAACAATCAGCCCCAGCATTTT	CASSWGTGNNQPQHF
few	TRBD1	TRBJ1-5	TRBV7-2	TGTGCCAGCAGCGAAGGGACAGGGTGGAACCAGCCCCAGCATTTT	CASSEGTGWNQPQHF
.	.	TRBJ2-1	TRBV9	TGTGCCAGCAGCGTAAGGGGGATGCCTACATACAATGAGCAGTTCTTC	CASSVRGMPTYNEQFF
few	.	TRBJ2-2	TRBV7-6	TGTGCCAGCAGCTTAGCGGGAGGGACAAACACCGGGGAGCTGTTTTTT	CASSLAGGTNTGELFF
.	TRBD1	TRBJ1-5	TRBV19	TGTGCCAGTAGTATTCTATCAGGGACAGGGGATCAGCCCCAGCATTTT	CASSILSGTGDQPQHF
.	.	TRBJ1-3	TRBV11-2	TGTGCCAGCAGCCCCCGGACAGCGAACTCTGGAAACACCATATATTTT	CASSPRTANSGNTIYF
.	TRBD1	TRBJ2-3	TRBV27	TGTGCCAGCAGTTTTGGACAGGACACAGATACGCAGTATTTT	CASSFGQDTDTQYF
.	.	TRBJ1-2	TRBV29-1	TGCAGCGCCACTCCCATGGGCAGGGCATCACATGGCTACACCTTC	CSATPMGRASHGYTF
.	.	TRBJ2-1	TRBV19	TGTGCCAGTACCAATTTCAGGGGAAGCAATGAGCAGTTCTTC	CASTNFRGSNEQFF
.	TRBD1	TRBJ1-4	TRBV5-6	TGTGCCAGCAGCTTTACAGGGGCCAGTGAAAAACTGTTTTTT	CASSFTGASEKLFF
.	.	TRBJ2-1	TRBV30	TGTGCCTGGAGTCCCCCGCAGGGTTACAATGAGCAGTTCTTC	CAWSPPQGYNEQFF
.	.	TRBJ1-2	TRBV6-5	TGTGCCAGCAGCGGTGGGGGGAAATATTACTATGGCTACACCTTC	CASSGGGKYYYGYTF
.	TRBD1	TRBJ2-6	TRBV5-1	TGCGCCAGCAGCCTGGGACAGAGCAGCTCTGGGGCCAACGTCCTGACTTTC	CASSLGQSSSGANVLTF
.	TRBD2	TRBJ2-1	TRBV9	TGTGCCAGCAGCACCACTAGCGGCAACAATGAGCAGTTCTTC	CASSTTSGNNEQFF
.	.	TRBJ2-7	TRBV7-2	TGTGCCAGCAGCTTAGTTAACGAGCAGTACTTC	CASSLVNEQYF
.	TRBD1	TRBJ1-6	TRBV19	TGTGCCAGTAGTATCTATGGGACAGGGGCTGGGCATTCACCCCTCCACTTT	CASSIYGTGAGHSPLHF
.	TRBD2	TRBJ2-2	TRBV9	TGTGCCAGCAGCCCCCGACTAGCGGGGGGGCTCGGGGAGCTGTTTTTT	CASSPRLAGGLGELFF
.	.	TRBJ1-1	TRBV6-6	TGTGCCAGCAGTGACCCCGGGACACTCCTTGAAGCTTTCTTT	CASSDPGTLLEAFF
.	.	TRBJ1-1	TRBV7-8	TGTGCCAGCAGCTTAGGGTCAGGGAACACTGAAGCTTTCTTT	CASSLGSGNTEAFF
.	.	TRBJ1-3	TRBV11-2	TGTGCCAGCAGCCTCATGACCAAGGAGAAGGGAAACACCATATATTTT	CASSLMTKEKGNTIYF
.	.	TRBJ1-5	TRBV4-3	TGCGCCAGCAGCCAAGAGACAGGACTTAGCAATCAGCCCCAGCATTTT	CASSQETGLSNQPQHF
.	TRBD2	TRBJ2-3	TRBV4-3	TGCGCCAGCAGCGCTGTGGGAGGGGGCACAGATACGCAGTATTTT	CASSAVGGGTDTQYF
.	TRBD1	TRBJ1-3	TRBV7-9	TGTGCCAGCAGCTTAGGACAGGGGCAAAACACCATATATTTT	CASSLGQGQNTIYF
.	TRBD1	TRBJ2-7	TRBV7-9	TGTGCCAGCAGCTCGGGACAGGCATCCTACGAGCAGTACTTC	CASSSGQASYEQYF
.	TRBD1	TRBJ2-5	TRBV6-5	TGTGCCAGCAGTTGGACAGGGCACCAAGAGACCCAGTACTTC	CASSWTGHQETQYF